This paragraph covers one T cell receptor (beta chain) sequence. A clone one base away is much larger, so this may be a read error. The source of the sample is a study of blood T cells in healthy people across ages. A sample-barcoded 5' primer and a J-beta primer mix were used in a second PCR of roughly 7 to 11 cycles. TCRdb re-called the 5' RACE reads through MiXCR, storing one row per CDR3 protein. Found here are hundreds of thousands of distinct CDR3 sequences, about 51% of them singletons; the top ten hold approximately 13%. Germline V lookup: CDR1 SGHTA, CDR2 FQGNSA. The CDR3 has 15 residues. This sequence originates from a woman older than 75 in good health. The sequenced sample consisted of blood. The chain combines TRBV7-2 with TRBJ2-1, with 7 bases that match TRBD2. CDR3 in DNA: TGTGTCAGCAGCCGACTAGCTGACTCCTACAATGAGCAGTTCTTC. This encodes CVSSRLADSYNEQFF.